These 14 T cell receptor beta chains originate from one sample sequenced in a study of identical twins. TCRdb processed the 5' RACE reads anew with MiXCR; each CDR3 protein has one entry. The table has 640,000 or so distinct CDR3 sequences, approximately 6.1% seen once. The sequenced sample consisted of naive T cells sorted from blood. The receptors here all came from a man between 18 and 35 years old in good health.

This sequence joins TRBV6-1 and TRBJ2-7, with D tentatively TRBD1 or TRBD2 (5 bases each). V dropped 6 bases and J dropped 0 bases, with 18 bases sitting between them. This CDR3 has 16 residues. Per the germline V gene, CDR1 is MNHNS and CDR2 is SASEGT. Written as DNA, the CDR3 is TGTGCCAGCAGACCCCGTACGGGACGGAGCTCCTACGAGCAGTACTTC. It encodes CASRPRTGRSSYEQYF.

This clonotype turned up a few times. V is TRBV4-2 and J is TRBJ2-1; D is ambiguous. This CDR3 has 14 amino acids. Germline V gene data show CDR1 as LGHNA and CDR2 as YNFKEQ. Trimming removed 0 bases from V and 8 bases from J, with 11 bases in between. The CDR3 sequence is CASSQEQSVDEQFF. Here the CDR3 DNA reads TGTGCCAGCAGCCAAGAACAAAGCGTGGATGAGCAGTTCTTC.

This clonotype showed up just a few times. The chain couples TRBV5-1 to TRBJ2-7; 7 bases align to TRBD1. CDR1 is SGHRS and CDR2 is YFSETQ in the germline V gene. V was clipped by 4 bases and J by 6 bases; unmatched bases: 7. The CDR3 has 13 amino acids. CDR3 protein: CASSPQGRLEQYF. CDR3 in DNA: TGCGCCAGCAGCCCACAGGGGCGCCTCGAGCAGTACTTC.

The rearrangement joins TRBV6-2 or TRBV6-3 to TRBJ2-7; no firm D call. CDR1 is MNHEY, CDR2 SVGEGT, per germline. Trimming removed 6 bases at V and 0 bases at J, with 18 bases between. The CDR3 is 16 residues long. The CDR3 sequence: CASSSFHGLISYEQYF. CDR3 in DNA: TGTGCCAGCAGCTCCTTCCACGGGCTAATCTCCTACGAGCAGTACTTC.

This clonotype occurred a few times. The V call is TRBV20-1, the J call TRBJ1-3; 8 bases match TRBD1. J was trimmed by 0 bases and V by 0 bases; bases with no gene match: 4. Germline CDR1 reads DFQATT; CDR2 reads SNEGSKA (reference sequence). CDR3 length equals 16 residues. In DNA form, the CDR3 reads TGCAGTGCTAGAGATGGGGACAGGATCTCTGGAAACACCATATATTTT. It yields the protein CSARDGDRISGNTIYF.

This clonotype has just a few counts. CDR3 DNA sequence: TGCAGTGCGGAAATTTCGGGAGTTGTGTCGCGGTACTTC. It yields the protein CSAEISGVVSRYF. The rearrangement joins TRBV20-1 to TRBJ2-7, with TRBD2 as a possible D gene (6 bases). This CDR3 is built from 13 residues. Germline CDR1 and CDR2: DFQATT and SNEGSKA (reference sequence). Trimming cost V 6 bases and J 12 bases, with 24 bases left between them.

The chain links TRBV20-1 to TRBJ1-6; D is perhaps TRBD1 (6 bases). V dropped 2 bases and J dropped 9 bases, with 14 bases sitting between them. Germline CDR1 and CDR2: DFQATT and SNEGSKA (reference sequence). The CDR3 loop spans 14 amino acids. Here the CDR3 reads CSARTTGFGSPLHF. Written as DNA, the CDR3 is TGCAGTGCTAGAACAACAGGGTTCGGTTCACCCCTCCACTTT.

The chain is built from TRBV29-1 and TRBJ2-7; TRBD2 might be the D (6 bases). CDR1 is SQVTM, CDR2 ANQGSEA, per germline. V was pared by 4 bases and J by 0 bases, with 16 bases between. The CDR3 totals 15 residues. CDR3 DNA sequence: TGCAGCGTTGGAAGTGGCGGGGCCAGCTCCTACGAGCAGTACTTC. As protein: CSVGSGGASSYEQYF.

The V gene is TRBV7-6, the J gene TRBJ2-3; 7 bases line up with TRBD1. CDR3 length equals 14 residues. CDR1 is SGHVS, CDR2 FNYEAQ, per germline. V was clipped by 1 base and J by 14 bases; unmatched bases: 12. Written as DNA, the CDR3 is TGTGCCAGCAGCTTAGAAATCGGGACAGTCGCGGCGTATTTT. Translated, it gives CASSLEIGTVAAYF.

This clonotype was counted only a few times. The rearrangement uses TRBV7-9 and TRBJ1-5; 7 bases are a match to TRBD1. After removal of 5 bases from V and 5 bases from J, the junction contained 12 bases not matched to a gene. CDR3 size: 16 residues. Germline CDR1 reads SEHNR; CDR2 reads FQNEAQ (reference sequence). The CDR3: CASSRSTGTRDQPQHF. DNA for the CDR3: TGTGCCAGCAGCCGCTCGACAGGGACGAGGGATCAGCCCCAGCATTTT.

This clonotype was observed many times. The chain uses TRBV7-2 and TRBJ1-2, with D perhaps matching TRBD1 (6 bases). CDR1 and CDR2 (germline): SGHTA, FQGNSA. Deletions cut 1 base from V and 4 bases from J, with 13 bases between. The CDR3 is 15 residues long. The CDR3, as DNA: TGTGCCAGCAGCTTAGATACAGGGAGGGGCTATGGCTACACCTTC. It codes for CASSLDTGRGYGYTF.

The chain has TRBV6-2 or TRBV6-3 and TRBJ1-5; the D gene is possibly TRBD1 (5 bases). Deletions cut 2 bases from V and 0 bases from J, with 8 bases between. This CDR3 is built from 15 residues. CDR1 and CDR2 (germline): MNHEY, SVGEGT. Here the CDR3 DNA reads TGTGCCAGCAGTTACCAGGGACTTAGCAATCAGCCCCAGCATTTT. Translation: CASSYQGLSNQPQHF.

This clonotype was detected a few times. The chain joins TRBV6-1 to TRBJ2-5; D is possibly TRBD1 or TRBD2 (5 bases each). With 7 bases removed from V and 4 bases from J, the gap between germline ends came to 13 bases. The CDR3 totals 13 residues. Germline V gene sequence: CDR1 MNHNS, CDR2 SASEGT. CDR3 nucleotides: TGTGCCAGCACCTCCGGGGCCCTAGAGACCCAGTACTTC. It encodes CASTSGALETQYF.

This clonotype was counted at least ten times. V and J are TRBV12-3 or TRBV12-4 and TRBJ2-1; D is unclear. V dropped 4 bases and J dropped 10 bases, with 8 bases sitting between them. The CDR3 contains 11 residues. The DNA for the CDR3 is TGTGCCAGCAGTTCTGCATCGGAGCAGTTCTTC. Amino acid sequence: CASSSASEQFF.